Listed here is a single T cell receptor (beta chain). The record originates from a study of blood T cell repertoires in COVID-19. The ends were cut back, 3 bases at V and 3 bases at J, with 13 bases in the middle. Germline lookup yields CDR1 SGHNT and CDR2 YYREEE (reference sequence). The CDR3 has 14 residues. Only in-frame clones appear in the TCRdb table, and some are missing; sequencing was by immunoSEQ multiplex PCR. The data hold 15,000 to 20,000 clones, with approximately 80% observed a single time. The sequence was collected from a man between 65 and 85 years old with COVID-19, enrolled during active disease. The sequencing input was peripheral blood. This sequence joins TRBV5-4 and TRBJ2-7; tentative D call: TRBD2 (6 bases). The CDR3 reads CASSSTGTLYEQYF. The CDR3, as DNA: TGTGCCAGCAGCTCGACCGGGACTCTCTACGAGCAGTACTTC.